The 5 T cell receptor beta chains in this list originate from one sample, sequenced in a study of identical twins. Using its own MiXCR run on the 5' RACE reads, TCRdb lists one record per CDR3 protein. Of hundreds of thousands of distinct CDR3 sequences in the sample, about an eighth were seen once. The material sequenced was memory (CD45RO+) T cells sorted from blood. These receptors were taken from a woman aged 18-35 years in good health.

There are a few counts of this clonotype. This chain connects TRBV20-1 to TRBJ2-5; possibly TRBD2 for D (7 bases). Germline values: CDR1 DFQATT, CDR2 SNEGSKA (reference sequence). The germline V and J ends were trimmed by 3 bases and 6 bases, with 14 bases remaining between them. The CDR3 sequence is 13 residues long. CDR3 sequence: CSASGGGAKTQYF. DNA for the CDR3: TGCAGTGCTAGTGGCGGGGGCGCGAAGACCCAGTACTTC.

This clonotype has ten or more counts. J is TRBJ2-1 and V is TRBV10-3, with TRBD2 matching over 8 bases. After removal of 0 bases from V and 3 bases from J, the junction contained 10 bases not matched to a gene. The germline V gene has CDR1 ENHRY and CDR2 SYGVKD. This CDR3 comprises 18 residues. CDR3 residues: CAISESVLAGSGYNEQFF. CDR3 bases: TGTGCCATCAGTGAGTCGGTCCTAGCGGGTTCCGGCTACAATGAGCAGTTCTTC.

The sample holds a few counts of this clonotype. This chain uses TRBV20-1 with TRBJ2-5; D is possibly TRBD2 (5 bases). Trimming took 6 bases from V and 2 from J, leaving 16 bases between them. Germline V gene lookup returns CDR1 DFQATT and CDR2 SNEGSKA (reference sequence). The CDR3 covers 14 residues. The CDR3 DNA reads as TGCAGTGCCAGTTATTCCAAGCGGCAAGAGACCCAGTACTTC. This codes for CSASYSKRQETQYF.

V and J are TRBV20-1 and TRBJ2-7, with D possibly matching TRBD2 (6 bases). The V end was cut by 1 base, the J end by 3 bases, with 10 bases between. Germline CDR1 DFQATT, CDR2 SNEGSKA (reference sequence). CDR3 length: 13 amino acids. CDR3 DNA: TGCAGTGCTAGAGCGGGAGCAGTCTACGAGCAGTACTTC. Translated: CSARAGAVYEQYF.

The chain employs TRBV7-2 and TRBJ2-1, with D unresolved. The CDR3 contains 14 residues. Germline CDR1 is SGHTA and CDR2 is FQGNSA. V was cut by 4 bases and J by 7 bases, with 14 bases left in between. CDR3 nucleotide sequence: TGTGCCAGCAGCTCGAGTTATACAGCAAATGAGCAGTTCTTC. Protein product: CASSSSYTANEQFF.